The next 5 T cell receptor beta chains were all read from a single sample in a study of control samples from healthy donors and cancer patients. Libraries were prepared by immunoSEQ multiplex PCR; TCRdb keeps only in-frame clonotypes and omits some of them. The sample includes about 130,000 clones, around 92% of them seen just once. Sequences were obtained from blood. Receptor source: a woman in her forties or fifties in good health.

The V call is TRBV5-1, the J call TRBJ2-3, with D maybe TRBD2 (6 bases). This CDR3 spans 17 amino acids. Trimming removed 2 bases from V and 0 bases from J, with 16 bases in between. CDR1 is SGHRS, CDR2 YFSETQ, per germline. CDR3 amino acids: CASSFQAGGVSTDTQYF. CDR3 nucleotides: TGCGCCAGCAGCTTTCAGGCCGGGGGAGTAAGCACAGATACGCAGTATTTT.

The V gene is TRBV6-2 or TRBV6-3, the J gene TRBJ2-5, with a possible D match to TRBD2 (6 bases). The V end was cut by 3 bases, the J end by 1 base, with 15 bases between. The CDR3 is 16 amino acids. Looked up from germline, CDR1 is MNHEY and CDR2 is SVGEGT. CDR3 DNA sequence: TGTGCCAGCAGTTATATTCCGGGAGAAATCCAAGAGACCCAGTACTTC. This translates into CASSYIPGEIQETQYF.

The J gene is TRBJ1-1, the V gene TRBV28, with D perhaps matching TRBD1 (6 bases). Germline lookup yields CDR1 MDHEN and CDR2 SYDVKM. Trimming took off 4 bases at V and 4 bases at J, with 22 bases between the two ends. CDR3 length: 17 residues. This CDR3 is CASSYNRGARGSTEAFF. The CDR3 DNA sequence: TGTGCCAGCAGTTATAATAGGGGGGCGCGGGGTAGCACTGAAGCTTTCTTT.

The chain links TRBV7-9 to TRBJ2-5; 9 bases agree with TRBD2. CDR3 length: 16 residues. Germline trimming cut 7 bases from V and 1 base from J; bases unmatched to any gene: 10. The V gene's germline CDR1 is SEHNR and CDR2 FQNEAQ (reference sequence). The CDR3 here is CASTRGRGGFQETQYF. CDR3 coding DNA: TGTGCCAGCACCCGGGGGCGGGGGGGCTTCCAAGAGACCCAGTACTTC.

The chain carries TRBV7-6 and TRBJ2-3; D uncertain. The CDR3 loop spans 12 amino acids. The ends were cut back, 5 bases at V and 4 bases at J, with 7 bases in the middle. Germline V lookup: CDR1 SGHVS, CDR2 FNYEAQ. The chain's CDR3 is CASSSGADTQYF. The DNA of the CDR3 is TGTGCCAGCAGCAGTGGGGCAGATACGCAGTATTTT.